This T cell receptor (beta chain) was recovered during a study of graft-versus-host responses after intestinal transplantation. The CDR3 covers 13 residues. Germline V gene sequence: CDR1 SGDLS, CDR2 YYNGEE. V was trimmed by 4 bases and J by 6 bases, leaving 14 bases between them. As to this clone: Antigen unknown.

Assay: immunoSEQ multiplex PCR; the TCRdb copy retains only in-frame clones and omits some. The sample shows 80,000 to 95,000 clones, just over 90% of them seen only once. The source is a human donor who received an intestinal transplant. The input for sequencing was unstimulated CD8+ T cells sorted from spleen or lymph node cells, taken before intestinal transplant. The J gene is TRBJ2-7, the V gene TRBV9; possibly TRBD1 for D (6 bases). CDR3 residues: CASSTGPGVEQYF. CDR3 in DNA: TGTGCCAGCAGCACGGGGCCAGGGGTCGAGCAGTACTTC.